A selection of T cell receptor beta chains follows, all from one sample in a study of T cells after yellow fever vaccination. TCRdb called the 5' RACE reads again in MiXCR, with one record for every CDR3 protein. The sample yields some 670,000 distinct CDR3 sequences, 9% to 15% seen once. Sequences were derived from PBMCs, sampled on the day of the yellow fever booster vaccination. These receptors originate from a young man who received the YFV17D yellow fever vaccine. CDR3s include the opening cysteine and the closing phenylalanine or tryptophan. Fields, in order: J gene, V gene, CDR3 length, D gene, clone size, CDR3 DNA, CDR3 protein. A D gene is named only where the DNA matches it firmly. A row's size may be missing; if present it is once, few, many or a size class.

TRBJ2-7,TRBV4-3,15,TRBD2,few,TGCGCCAGCAGCCCTGAGGCGGGAGGGACCTACGAGCAGTACTTC,CASSPEAGGTYEQYF
TRBJ2-6,TRBV15,18,NA,NA,TGTGCCACCAGCAGAGATTTTTCAGGGACCTCTGGGGCCAACGTCCTGACTTTC,CATSRDFSGTSGANVLTF
TRBJ1-2,TRBV5-4,13,TRBD1,NA,TGTGCCAGCAGCCTGGGACAGTACTATGGCTACACCTTC,CASSLGQYYGYTF
TRBJ2-7,TRBV5-1,15,NA,few,TGCGCCAGCAGCCCCCTGGACAGCCTCACCTACGAGCAGTACTTC,CASSPLDSLTYEQYF
TRBJ2-3,TRBV5-1,17,TRBD2,few,TGCGCCAGCAGCTTCCTTGGACTAGCGGGAGAGGTAGATACGCAGTATTTT,CASSFLGLAGEVDTQYF
TRBJ1-4,TRBV12-3/TRBV12-4,16,TRBD1,NA,TGTGCCAGCATATTAAAAAAGGGACAGGGGAATGAAAAACTGTTTTTT,CASILKKGQGNEKLFF
TRBJ2-1,TRBV7-2,15,TRBD2,few,TGTGCCAGCACCACTAGCGGGGCAACCTACAATGAGCAGTTCTTC,CASTTSGATYNEQFF
TRBJ2-1,TRBV7-2,15,TRBD1,few,TGTGCCAGCAGCCCCCGGACAGGGTACTACAATGAGCAGTTCTTC,CASSPRTGYYNEQFF
TRBJ2-7,TRBV5-1,17,TRBD2,NA,TGCGCCAGCAGCTTGGGGACTAGCGGGATAAGGTCCTACGAGCAGTACTTC,CASSLGTSGIRSYEQYF
TRBJ2-7,TRBV20-1,15,TRBD1,NA,TGCAGTGCTAGAGGGAACAGGGGGCGAGACTACGAGCAGTACTTC,CSARGNRGRDYEQYF
TRBJ2-7,TRBV5-1,15,TRBD2,NA,TGCGCCAGCAGCTTGGTCGGCGGGAGCTACTACGAGCAGTACTTC,CASSLVGGSYYEQYF
TRBJ1-1,TRBV6-1,15,TRBD1,NA,TGTGCCAGCAGTCCCCGGGACAGATTGAACACTGAAGCTTTCTTT,CASSPRDRLNTEAFF
TRBJ2-7,TRBV5-5,17,NA,NA,TGTGCCAGCAGCGTGTCCCTTGATTCTGGCCAGGCCTACGAGCAGTACTTC,CASSVSLDSGQAYEQYF
TRBJ1-3,TRBV6-1,15,NA,few,TGTGCCAGCAGTCCCGGGACGGACTCTGGAAACACCATATATTTT,CASSPGTDSGNTIYF
TRBJ1-4,TRBV4-3,14,NA,NA,TGCGCCAGCAGCCAAGTAACGGAGAATGAAAAACTGTTTTTT,CASSQVTENEKLFF
TRBJ2-3,TRBV5-1,15,TRBD1,few,TGCGCCAGCAGCCCCGGGACAGCGAACACAGATACGCAGTATTTT,CASSPGTANTDTQYF
TRBJ2-7,TRBV7-2,14,NA,few,TGTGCCAGCAGCTTCCGACAGAGCTCCTACGAGCAGTACTTC,CASSFRQSSYEQYF
TRBJ2-2,TRBV5-6,16,TRBD2,NA,TGTGCCAGCAGCTTTAGCGGGAGACGGAACACCGGGGAGCTGTTTTTT,CASSFSGRRNTGELFF
TRBJ2-2,TRBV7-2,12,NA,many,TGTGCCAGCAGTTTTAACACCGGGGAGCTGTTTTTT,CASSFNTGELFF
TRBJ2-6,TRBV25-1,17,TRBD2,few,TGTGCCAGCAGTGAATGGGGAGGGCCTAGTGGGGCCAACGTCCTGACTTTC,CASSEWGGPSGANVLTF
TRBJ2-1,TRBV6-2/TRBV6-3,17,TRBD2,NA,TGTGCCAGCAGTCATCCATTTACTAGCGGAGACTACAATGAGCAGTTCTTC,CASSHPFTSGDYNEQFF
TRBJ1-1,TRBV12-3/TRBV12-4,16,NA,NA,TGTGCCAGCATCCAAAGCGGGGGCATCATGAACACTGAAGCTTTCTTT,CASIQSGGIMNTEAFF